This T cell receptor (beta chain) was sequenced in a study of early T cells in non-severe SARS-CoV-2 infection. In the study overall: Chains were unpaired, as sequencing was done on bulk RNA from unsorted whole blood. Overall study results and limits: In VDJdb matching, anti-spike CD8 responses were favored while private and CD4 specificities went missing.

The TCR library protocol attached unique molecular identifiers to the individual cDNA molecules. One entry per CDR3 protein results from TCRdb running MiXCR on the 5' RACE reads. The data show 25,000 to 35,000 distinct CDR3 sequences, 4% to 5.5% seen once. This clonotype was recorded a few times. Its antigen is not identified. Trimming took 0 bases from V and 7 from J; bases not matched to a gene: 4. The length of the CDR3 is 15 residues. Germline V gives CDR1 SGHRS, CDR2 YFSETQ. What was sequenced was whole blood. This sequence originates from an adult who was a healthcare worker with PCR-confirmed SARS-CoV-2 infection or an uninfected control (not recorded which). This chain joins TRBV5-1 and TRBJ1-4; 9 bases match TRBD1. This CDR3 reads CASSLAGQGGEKLFF. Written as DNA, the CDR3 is TGCGCCAGCAGCTTGGCGGGACAGGGAGGTGAAAAACTGTTTTTT.